This TCR beta chain came from a study of regulatory and conventional T cells in RAG deficiency. Study-wide results and caveats: In Omenn syndrome, Treg and Tconv repertoires overlapped >85%.

CDR1 is SGHVS, CDR2 FNYEAQ, per germline. V lost 2 bases, J lost 5 bases, and 0 bases stayed unmatched. The CDR3 runs to 13 residues. A note on this clone: No antigen is known for it.

Only in-frame clones appear in the TCRdb table, and some are missing; sequencing was by immunoSEQ multiplex PCR. Here the sample spans roughly 19,000 clones, approximately 90% being singletons. Genomic DNA came from blood regulatory T cells gated CD4+ CD25-high CD127-low. These data also featured in a second study, about regulatory T cells. That paper adds: Amplification used 52 TRBV primers and 13 TRBJ primers.

This sequence was found in a human donor in good health. J is TRBJ1-5 and V is TRBV7-6; the match to TRBD1 covers 7 bases. Sequenced sample: Tregs sorted from blood. The CDR3 protein is CASSLTGDQPQHF. CDR3 DNA: TGTGCCAGCAGCTTAACAGGGGATCAGCCCCAGCATTTT.